These T cell receptor beta chains were read from a single sample in a study of T-cell reconstitution after alpha-beta-depleted transplantation in children. TCRdb processed the PCR reads anew with MiXCR; each CDR3 protein has one entry. Among some 150,000 distinct CDR3 sequences, 8.8% were seen once, and the ten largest hold 15% to 20%. This sample comprised PBMCs, mostly from graft donor cells, obtained 180 days after TCRalphabeta/CD19-depleted stem cell transplant. The receptors were gathered from a female patient aged 2 to 10 who had a stem cell transplant for congenital amegakaryocytic thrombocytopenia, so the T cells may come from the graft donor. Both conserved end residues are part of each CDR3. The D gene is left open where the match is weak. Clone size is given for some rows only: seen once, a few or many times, or a class if the clone is expanded.

V gene,D gene,clone size,J gene,CDR3 protein,CDR3 DNA
TRBV21-1,-,many,TRBJ2-1,CASSKVSGEPEQFF,TGTGCCAGCAGCAAAGTGTCTGGTGAGCCTGAGCAGTTCTTC
TRBV20-1,-,many,TRBJ2-3,CSALESSTDTQYF,TGCAGTGCTTTAGAGTCTAGCACAGATACGCAGTATTTT
TRBV5-1,-,many,TRBJ1-1,CASSAGRNTEAFF,TGCGCCAGCAGCGCAGGGAGGAACACTGAAGCTTTCTTT
TRBV5-6,-,many,TRBJ2-1,CASSPTAVAALREQFF,TGTGCCAGCAGCCCAACAGCGGTAGCGGCCCTAAGGGAGCAGTTCTTC
TRBV10-3,TRBD1,many,TRBJ2-5,CAITRNGQGEETQYF,TGTGCCATCACAAGAAACGGACAGGGCGAGGAGACCCAGTACTTC
TRBV2,-,-,TRBJ2-1,CASYLELFNEQFF,TGTGCCAGCTACTTGGAACTATTCAATGAGCAGTTCTTC
TRBV15,-,many,TRBJ1-1,CATSRRTNSEAFF,TGTGCCACCAGCAGACGCACGAATTCTGAAGCTTTCTTT
TRBV20-1,TRBD1,many,TRBJ2-7,CSASGTGGYEQYF,TGCAGTGCTAGCGGTACAGGGGGGTACGAGCAGTACTTC
TRBV6-1,TRBD1,few,TRBJ2-1,CASTPGQGLYNEQFF,TGTGCCAGCACCCCGGGACAGGGCCTCTACAATGAGCAGTTCTTC
TRBV12-3/TRBV12-4,-,-,TRBJ2-7,CASSLRLAGNYPVSYEQYF,TGTGCCAGCAGTTTAAGGTTGGCAGGAAATTACCCCGTTTCCTACGAGCAGTACTTC
TRBV7-6,-,many,TRBJ2-2,CASSPSYTGELFF,TGTGCCAGCAGCCCTAGCTACACCGGGGAGCTGTTTTTT
TRBV6-1,-,-,TRBJ2-7,CASSEALHRQVYEQYF,TGTGCCAGCAGTGAAGCGCTTCATAGACAAGTCTACGAGCAGTACTTC
TRBV4-1,-,many,TRBJ2-5,CASSQAGRYQETQYF,TGCGCCAGCAGCCAAGCTGGACGGTACCAAGAGACCCAGTACTTC
TRBV20-1,-,many,TRBJ1-6,CSASFSSRSYNSPLHF,TGCAGTGCCTCCTTTAGTTCGAGGTCCTATAATTCACCCCTCCACTTT
TRBV20-1,-,many,TRBJ1-1,CSASEAYRPNTEAFF,TGCAGTGCTAGTGAGGCTTACAGACCTAACACTGAAGCTTTCTTT
TRBV5-1,-,many,TRBJ2-3,CASSIATDTQYF,TGCGCCAGCAGCATAGCGACAGATACGCAGTATTTT
TRBV20-1,TRBD1,many,TRBJ1-1,CSAQSQGAEAFF,TGCAGTGCGCAGAGTCAGGGGGCTGAAGCTTTCTTT
TRBV27,-,many,TRBJ1-2,CASSLGRVYGYTF,TGTGCCAGCAGTTTAGGGCGGGTCTATGGCTACACCTTC